The clone carrying this T cell receptor (beta chain) appeared once. This sample was included in a study of blood T cell repertoires in COVID-19. Study context: Sources were T cells, B-cell-depleted T cells, or PBMCs; the material itself was cDNA or gDNA.

As handled by the study authors: Reference gene primer amplification gave nucleated cell count estimates. The table came from immunoSEQ multiplex PCR; TCRdb's copy has only in-frame clones and leaves some out. V, J and clone size are those of that table, while D and trimming were read from the DNA. The sample has 200,000 or so clones; roughly 84% are singletons. Germline loops: CDR1 SGHKS, CDR2 YYEKEE (reference sequence). Trimming cost V 0 bases and J 8 bases, with 11 bases left between them. This CDR3 has 13 residues. The chain carries TRBV5-5 and TRBJ1-2; D unclear. The receptor comes from a man between 35 and 55 years old who had recovered from COVID-19. Sample: PBMCs or T cells enriched from blood (not recorded which). DNA of the CDR3: TGTGCCAGCAGCTTGGGATGGGCGACCGGCTACACCTTC. This codes for CASSLGWATGYTF.